Presented here are 26 T cell receptor beta chains from one specimen sequenced in a study of CD8 T cells in ankylosing spondylitis. TCRdb called the 5' RACE reads again in MiXCR, with one record for every CDR3 protein. This table holds 35,000 to 45,000 distinct CDR3 sequences, roughly 9.6% found once. Specimen: blood, either unsorted or a sorted T cell fraction (not recorded which). Receptors originate from a male donor with ankylosing spondylitis or in good health (not recorded which).

The chain is built from TRBV12-3 or TRBV12-4 and TRBJ2-1, with 12 nucleotides matching TRBD2. J was trimmed by 8 bases and V by 6 bases; bases with no gene match: 11. There are 16 residues in the CDR3. This CDR3 is CASSPRTSGVGDEQFF. Here the CDR3 DNA reads TGTGCCAGCAGCCCTAGGACTAGCGGGGTTGGAGATGAGCAGTTCTTC.

This clonotype was seen repeatedly, ten times or more. The V and J genes are TRBV6-1 and TRBJ1-3, with TRBD1 as a possible D gene (5 bases). Germline V gene lookup returns CDR1 MNHNS and CDR2 SASEGT. Trimming removed 7 bases from V and 0 bases from J, with 16 bases in between. The CDR3 has 16 residues. The CDR3 sequence: CASTFFRGSSGNTIYF. CDR3 in DNA: TGTGCCAGCACCTTCTTTAGGGGAAGCTCTGGAAACACCATATATTTT.

The genes are TRBV7-6 and TRBJ2-7; 8 bases line up with TRBD1. Germline values: CDR1 SGHVS, CDR2 FNYEAQ. After removal of 5 bases from V and 3 bases from J, the junction contained 12 bases not matched to a gene. The CDR3 covers 16 residues. CDR3 nucleotides: TGTGCCAGCAGCCCTCTCTCCGGGACAGGATTCTACGAGCAGTACTTC. It yields the protein CASSPLSGTGFYEQYF. The full variable domain, with the rest looked up from reference TRBV7-6 and TRBJ2-7, is GAGVSQSPRYKVTKRGQDVALRCDPISGHVSLYWYRQALGQGPEFLTYFNYEAQQDKSGLPNDRFSAERPEGSISTLTIQRTEQRDSAMYRCASSPLSGTGFYEQYFGPGTRLTVT.

This clonotype was detected ten times or more. The chain employs TRBV29-1 and TRBJ1-2; maybe TRBD1 (5 bases). This CDR3 has 10 amino acids. The germline CDR1 and CDR2 sequences are SQVTM and ANQGSEA. Trimming shortened V by 3 bases and J by 8 bases, and 7 bases separated the two germline ends. The CDR3 DNA follows: TGCAGCGTTGACAGGGACGGCTACACCTTC. Its translation is CSVDRDGYTF.

This clonotype was found a few times. The J gene is TRBJ2-1, the V gene TRBV3-1; D might be TRBD1 (5 bases). CDR1 and CDR2 from the germline V gene are LGHDT and YNNKEL (reference sequence). Deletions cut 10 bases from V and 0 bases from J, with 25 bases between. The CDR3 contains 18 residues. The CDR3 here is CAISFRASDGSSYNEQFF. The CDR3 bases are TGTGCCATCAGTTTCAGGGCCTCGGACGGTAGCTCCTACAATGAGCAGTTCTTC.

Only a few counts were recorded for this clonotype. J is TRBJ1-1 and V is TRBV10-3; TRBD1 agrees at 10 bases. This CDR3 region has 13 residues. Trimming cost V 3 bases and J 11 bases; bases outside gene matches: 6. Germline V gene sequence: CDR1 ENHRY, CDR2 SYGVKD. The CDR3 region is CAISERDRGLAFF. In nucleotides, the CDR3 is TGTGCCATCAGTGAACGGGACAGGGGTCTGGCTTTCTTT.

In its sample, this clonotype was seen many times. The chain employs TRBV29-1 and TRBJ2-5, with TRBD2 matching over 7 bases. In germline, CDR1 is SQVTM, CDR2 ANQGSEA. Trimming cost V 5 bases and J 5 bases; bases outside gene matches: 17. There are 16 residues in the CDR3. CDR3 nucleotide sequence: TGCAGCGTTTCCATTCGGGGCGCGGATAGCGGGGAGACCCAGTACTTC. Its protein product is CSVSIRGADSGETQYF. The complete variable domain, with remaining parts taken from reference TRBV29-1 and TRBJ2-5, reads SAVISQKPSRDICQRGTSLTIQCQVDSQVTMMFWYRQQPGQSLTLIATANQGSEATYESGFVIDKFPISRPNLTFSTLTVSNMSPEDSSIYLCSVSIRGADSGETQYFGPGTRLLVL.

This clonotype was counted a few times. The chain carries TRBV20-1 and TRBJ1-2, with 10 nucleotides matching TRBD1. The V and J ends lost 2 bases and 8 bases, in that order; junction bases with no gene match: 14. Germline CDR1 is DFQATT and CDR2 is SNEGSKA (reference sequence). CDR3 length equals 16 residues. CDR3 coding DNA: TGCAGTGCTAGAACCCCATTGACAGGGGGCGCGCCCGGCTACACCTTC. Its protein is CSARTPLTGGAPGYTF.

This clonotype was observed many times. V usage is TRBV5-1 and J usage is TRBJ2-5; no definite D call. The CDR3 has 14 amino acids. From germline, CDR1 is SGHRS and CDR2 YFSETQ. Trimming stripped 1 base from V and 4 bases from J, with 11 bases between. The CDR3 DNA follows: TGCGCCAGCAGCTTGTACTCGGACCCAGAGACCCAGTACTTC. Translating it yields CASSLYSDPETQYF.

This clonotype occurred a few times. V gene TRBV7-6 combines with J gene TRBJ2-3; D not resolved. CDR3 length: 13 amino acids. V was trimmed by 7 bases and J by 4 bases, leaving 12 bases between them. Germline V lookup: CDR1 SGHVS, CDR2 FNYEAQ. The CDR3 here is CASTPPGSDTQYF. The CDR3 DNA reads TGTGCCAGCACCCCTCCAGGATCAGATACGCAGTATTTT.

The table lists this clonotype with many counts. The gene calls are TRBV3-1 and TRBJ1-1; perhaps TRBD1 as D (5 bases). V was trimmed by 3 bases and J by 1 base, leaving 15 bases between them. Looked up from germline, CDR1 is LGHDT and CDR2 is YNNKEL (reference sequence). The length of the CDR3 is 16 residues. The CDR3 sequence is CASSQDSGLGNTEAFF. The CDR3 DNA is TGTGCCAGCAGCCAGGACTCAGGGTTAGGGAACACTGAAGCTTTCTTT.

The chain uses TRBV5-6 and TRBJ2-5; D is undetermined. The CDR3 has 14 residues. Trimming removed 4 bases from V and 4 bases from J, with 14 bases in between. Germline V CDR1 and CDR2: SGHDT, YYEEEE. The CDR3 bases are TGTGCCAGCAGCCCCGGGCTCCTGCGAGAGACCCAGTACTTC. Translation gives CASSPGLLRETQYF.

There are many counts of this clonotype. The chain recombines TRBV28 with TRBJ2-7; 13 bases match TRBD2. The CDR3 consists of 14 residues. Trimming at V came to 5 bases and at J to 3 bases, leaving 1 base not matched to a gene. Germline CDR1 MDHEN, CDR2 SYDVKM. CDR3 DNA: TGTGCCAGCAGTGGGACTAGCGGGGTCTACGAGCAGTACTTC. Encoded protein: CASSGTSGVYEQYF.

This clonotype appeared many times. V usage is TRBV14 and J usage is TRBJ1-5; D may be TRBD1 (6 bases). The CDR3 sequence is 15 residues long. Germline CDR1 and CDR2: SGHDN and FVKESK. V lost 2 bases and J lost 3, with 11 bases in between. CDR3 loop: CASSQRTADNQPQHF. DNA of the CDR3: TGTGCCAGCAGCCAACGGACAGCTGACAATCAGCCCCAGCATTTT.

This clonotype appeared many times. The V gene is TRBV5-1, the J gene TRBJ1-4; unclear D gene. CDR3 length equals 13 residues. Trimming took 0 bases from V and 11 from J, leaving 11 bases between them. Germline V CDR1 and CDR2: SGHRS, YFSETQ. CDR3 nucleotide sequence: TGCGCCAGCAGCTTGGATATCGGACTGAAACTGTTTTTT. Protein product: CASSLDIGLKLFF.

This clonotype was detected many times. This chain uses TRBV5-1 with TRBJ1-1; 8 nucleotides match TRBD1. This CDR3 spans 14 amino acids. Germline loops: CDR1 SGHRS, CDR2 YFSETQ. The junction had 1 base not matched to a gene; V was cut back by 2 bases and J by 1 base. The CDR3 sequence: CASSLDRGNTEAFF. The CDR3 nucleotides are TGCGCCAGCAGCTTAGACAGGGGGAACACTGAAGCTTTCTTT.

This clonotype was recorded many times. The chain has TRBV4-2 and TRBJ2-1, with 8 positions matching TRBD1. Losses at the gene ends were 3 bases for V and 8 bases for J; bases not matched to a gene: 9. Germline V gene sequence: CDR1 LGHNA, CDR2 YNFKEQ. The CDR3 runs to 15 residues. CDR3 DNA: TGTGCCAGCAGCCAGACAGGGGAAGAAATCTATGAGCAGTTCTTC. Translated: CASSQTGEEIYEQFF.

This clonotype came up many times. A junction boundary mismatches the germline segment, possibly from a read error. This sequence joins TRBV12-3 or TRBV12-4 and TRBJ1-2, with TRBD1 matching over 7 bases. The CDR3 totals 15 residues. The CDR3 loop reads CASGQTGRGNSGYTF. The CDR3 DNA sequence: TGTGCCAGCGGTCAGACAGGGCGAGGGAACTCTGGCTACACCTTC.

This clonotype was seen many times. The genes are TRBV5-1 and TRBJ2-7; D might be TRBD2 (6 bases). V lost 0 bases, J lost 7 bases, and 8 bases lay in between. Germline assignment: CDR1 SGHRS and CDR2 YFSETQ. The CDR3 spans 12 residues. The CDR3: CASSLEEGEQYF. The CDR3 nucleotides are TGCGCCAGCAGCTTGGAGGAGGGGGAGCAGTACTTC.

This clonotype was counted many times. The CDR3 here is CASSLTSAGELFF. The CDR3 nucleotides read TGTGCCAGCAGTTTAACCAGCGCCGGGGAGCTGTTTTTT. This chain connects TRBV12-3 or TRBV12-4 to TRBJ2-2; the D is unclear. The V gene lost 2 bases and the J gene lost 6 bases, with 7 bases spanning the gap. The CDR3 loop spans 13 amino acids.

The genes are TRBV5-1 and TRBJ2-2; 11 nucleotides line up with TRBD1. The CDR3 loop spans 16 amino acids. Germline CDR1 SGHRS, CDR2 YFSETQ. Trimming at V came to 3 bases and at J to 0 bases, leaving 1 base not matched to a gene. CDR3 protein: CASSSGQGANTGELFF. DNA for the CDR3: TGCGCCAGCAGCTCGGGACAGGGGGCGAACACCGGGGAGCTGTTTTTT.

This clonotype has more than one count but fewer than ten. The chain has TRBV5-5 and TRBJ2-1, with 10 bases lining up with TRBD2. Per the germline V gene, CDR1 is SGHKS and CDR2 is YYEKEE (reference sequence). J was trimmed by 8 bases and V by 2 bases; bases with no gene match: 10. The length of the CDR3 is 16 residues. The CDR3 region has the DNA TGTGCCAGCAGCTTAGGGAGCGGGGGGGTTTTCGATGAGCAGTTCTTC. Amino acid sequence: CASSLGSGGVFDEQFF.

CDR3 loop: CASSLSLAGGSPLLTGELFF. In DNA form, the CDR3 reads TGTGCCAGCAGCTTGTCCTTAGCGGGGGGCTCACCCCTTTTGACCGGGGAGCTGTTTTTT. The chain joins TRBV11-2 to TRBJ2-2; 10 bases fit TRBD2. V gave up 3 bases and J gave up 5 bases; unmatched junction bases: 18. This CDR3 spans 20 amino acids. Germline assignment: CDR1 SGHAT and CDR2 FQNNGV.

There are many counts of this clonotype. This rearrangement joins TRBV5-1 to TRBJ2-1; no clear D gene. From germline, CDR1 is SGHRS and CDR2 YFSETQ. Trimming left V 3 bases short and J 5 bases short, with 9 bases between. CDR3 length equals 13 residues. CDR3 sequence: CASSSNRNNEQFF. The CDR3 DNA reads as TGCGCCAGCAGCTCCAACCGAAACAATGAGCAGTTCTTC.

The rearrangement joins TRBV5-6 to TRBJ1-2; a possible D gene is TRBD1 (6 bases). Germline loops: CDR1 SGHDT, CDR2 YYEEEE. The CDR3 covers 15 residues. V was pared by 6 bases and J by 6 bases, with 21 bases between. CDR3 amino acids: CASTPRQGPGNGYTF. CDR3 DNA: TGTGCCAGCACCCCTCGGCAGGGGCCTGGGAATGGCTACACCTTC.

The chain couples TRBV20-1 to TRBJ2-2, with a possible D match to TRBD1 (5 bases). In germline, CDR1 is DFQATT, CDR2 SNEGSKA (reference sequence). This CDR3 has 17 residues. V lost 0 bases to trimming and J lost 1 base, with 15 bases between them. The CDR3, as DNA: TGCAGTGCTAGAGATTCCGGGCCGACAGAGAACACCGGGGAGCTGTTTTTT. The encoded protein is CSARDSGPTENTGELFF.